A selection of T cell receptor beta chains follows, all from one sample in a study of patients and donors after allogeneic stem cell transplantation. MiXCR was run by TCRdb on the RT-PCR reads, yielding one entry per CDR3 protein. The sample records about a million distinct CDR3 sequences, over 15% being singletons. The sequenced material came from blood, either unsorted or a sorted T cell fraction (not recorded which). These receptors all stem from a human donor who was either an allogeneic HSCT recipient or a stem cell or donor lymphocyte infusion donor (not recorded which). It is not recorded whose cells these are; they may come from a transplant donor. The CDR3 runs from the conserved cysteine through the conserved F or W. A D gene is named only where the DNA matches it firmly. A row's size may be missing; if present it is once, few, many or a size class.

15 TRBJ2-2 many NA TRBV7-2 CASSPGTPNTGELFF TGTGCCAGCAGCCCCGGGACACCAAACACCGGGGAGCTGTTTTTT
13 TRBJ1-5 NA NA TRBV20-1 CSAHRDTHQPQHF TGCAGTGCTCACCGGGACACCCATCAGCCCCAGCATTTT
16 TRBJ2-2 NA TRBD1 TRBV6-2/TRBV6-3 CASSYLGQGDTGELFF TGTGCCAGCAGTTACTTAGGACAGGGTGATACCGGGGAGCTGTTTTTT
13 TRBJ2-7 many NA TRBV10-3 CAIRGGSSYEQYF TGTGCCATCAGGGGCGGGTCTTCCTACGAGCAGTACTTC
16 TRBJ1-1 few NA TRBV12-3/TRBV12-4 CASSPPGTDMNTEAFF TGTGCCAGCAGTCCCCCCGGTACGGATATGAACACTGAAGCTTTCTTT
14 TRBJ2-2 few NA TRBV6-5 CASSYGSSIGELFF TGTGCCAGCAGTTACGGTAGTAGTATCGGGGAGCTGTTTTTT
15 TRBJ2-3 NA NA TRBV20-1 CSGGSGVGGADTQYF TGCAGTGGCGGCTCCGGCGTGGGGGGAGCAGATACGCAGTATTTT
13 TRBJ1-1 NA NA TRBV6-5 CASSYEWGTEAFF TGTGCCAGCAGTTACGAATGGGGCACTGAAGCTTTCTTT
15 TRBJ2-7 NA TRBD2 TRBV5-1 CASSPAGRGFYEQYF TGCGCCAGCAGCCCGGCCGGGAGGGGATTCTACGAGCAGTACTTC
13 TRBJ1-1 NA NA TRBV20-1 CSGLVGARTEAFF TGCAGTGGGCTGGTGGGGGCGAGGACTGAAGCTTTCTTT
15 TRBJ1-6 NA NA TRBV28 CASSSLSSYNSPLHF TGTGCCAGCAGTTCGCTTAGCTCCTATAATTCACCCCTCCACTTT
11 TRBJ2-1 NA NA TRBV20-1 CSARSRAEQFF TGCAGTGCTCGTAGCCGGGCCGAGCAGTTCTTC
14 TRBJ2-4 NA NA TRBV3-1 CASSPPDSLNIQYF TGTGCCAGCAGCCCCCCGGACTCCTTAAACATTCAGTACTTC
18 TRBJ2-3 NA TRBD2 TRBV2 CASRDSLPGLRRTDTQYF TGTGCCAGCAGGGACTCCCTACCGGGACTAAGGCGCACAGATACGCAGTATTTT
14 TRBJ2-5 few NA TRBV9 CASSVGARSETQYF TGTGCCAGCAGCGTAGGGGCCCGGTCGGAGACCCAGTACTTC
16 TRBJ2-3 few TRBD2 TRBV6-5 CASSSRLAGDTDTQYF TGTGCCAGCAGTTCGAGACTAGCGGGAGACACAGATACGCAGTATTTT
15 TRBJ2-3 NA NA TRBV20-1 CSAREHSLSTDTQYF TGCAGTGCTAGAGAGCACAGCCTCTCCACAGATACGCAGTATTTT
12 TRBJ1-1 many TRBD1 TRBV12-3/TRBV12-4 CASSLTGLEAFF TGTGCCAGCAGCCTGACAGGGCTTGAAGCTTTCTTT
12 TRBJ2-1 many NA TRBV7-9 CASSLDGNEQFF TGTGCCAGCAGCTTAGATGGGAATGAGCAGTTCTTC
12 TRBJ2-1 NA NA TRBV20-1 CSLLVRENEQFF TGCAGCCTGCTAGTCCGTGAGAATGAGCAGTTCTTC
12 TRBJ2-3 few NA TRBV4-1 CASSQGEGTQYF TGCGCCAGCAGTCAAGGAGAGGGTACGCAGTATTTT
16 TRBJ2-1 NA TRBD2 TRBV9 CASSVSGGFSYNEQFF TGTGCCAGCAGCGTTAGCGGGGGCTTCTCCTACAATGAGCAGTTCTTC
15 TRBJ2-1 NA TRBD2 TRBV20-1 CSAPGLAGPGNEQFF TGCAGTGCTCCGGGACTAGCGGGCCCTGGGAATGAGCAGTTCTTC
13 TRBJ2-7 few NA TRBV25-1 CASSELNGYEQYF TGTGCCAGCAGTGAATTAAACGGCTACGAGCAGTACTTC